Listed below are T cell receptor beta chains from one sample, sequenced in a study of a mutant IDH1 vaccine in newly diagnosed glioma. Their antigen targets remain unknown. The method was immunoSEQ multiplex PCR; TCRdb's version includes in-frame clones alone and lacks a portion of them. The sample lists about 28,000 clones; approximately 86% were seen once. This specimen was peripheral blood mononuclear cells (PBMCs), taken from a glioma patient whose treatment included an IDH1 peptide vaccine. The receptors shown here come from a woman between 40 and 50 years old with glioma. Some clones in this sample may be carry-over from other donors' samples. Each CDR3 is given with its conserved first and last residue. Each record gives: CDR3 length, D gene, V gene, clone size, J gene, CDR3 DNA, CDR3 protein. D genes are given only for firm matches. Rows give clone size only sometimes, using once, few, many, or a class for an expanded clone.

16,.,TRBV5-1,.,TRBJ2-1,TGCGCCAGCAGCTTGCGCGGGGGCTCCACCTACAATGAGCAGTTCTTC,CASSLRGGSTYNEQFF
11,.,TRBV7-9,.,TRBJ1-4,TGTGCCAGCGGACAGCCCGAAAAACTGTTTTTT,CASGQPEKLFF
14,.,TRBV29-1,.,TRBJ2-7,TGCAGCGTCGAGGGCCAGGCCGGAGGGGCCGAGCAGTACTTC,CSVEGQAGGAEQYF
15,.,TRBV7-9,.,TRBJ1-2,TGTGCCAGCAGCTTCGGAACCTTTAAGACCTATGGCTACACCTTC,CASSFGTFKTYGYTF
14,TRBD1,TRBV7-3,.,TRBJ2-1,TGTGCCAGCAAGGTAGGACAGGCCTACAATGAGCAGTTCTTC,CASKVGQAYNEQFF
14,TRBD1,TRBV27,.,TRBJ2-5,TGTGCCAGCAGACGGGGACAGATCCAAGAGACCCAGTACTTC,CASRRGQIQETQYF
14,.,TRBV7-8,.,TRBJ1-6,TGTGCCAGCAGCTTCACGGCCAATAATTCACCCCTCCACTTT,CASSFTANNSPLHF
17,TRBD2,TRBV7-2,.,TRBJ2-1,TGTGCCAGCAAGCGGACTAGCGGGGGGAGCTCCTACAATGAGCAGTTCTTC,CASKRTSGGSSYNEQFF
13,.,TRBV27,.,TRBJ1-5,TGTGCCAGCAGTTTGGGGGGGAAACAGCCCCAGCATTTT,CASSLGGKQPQHF
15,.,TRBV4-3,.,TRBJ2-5,TGCGCCAGCAGCCGGATTTTGGGTGTAGGAGAGACCCAGTACTTC,CASSRILGVGETQYF
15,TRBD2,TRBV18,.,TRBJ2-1,TGTGCCAGCTCACCTCCTAGCGGGGCTTACAATGAGCAGTTCTTC,CASSPPSGAYNEQFF
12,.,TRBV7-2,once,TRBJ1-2,TGTGCCAGCAGCTTGGGGGTCTTTGGCTACACCTTC,CASSLGVFGYTF
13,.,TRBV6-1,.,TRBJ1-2,TGTGCCAGCGTCCTTGGGCCGGTCATGGGCTACACCTTC,CASVLGPVMGYTF
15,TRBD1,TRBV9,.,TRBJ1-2,TGTGCCAGCAGCGCAGGACAGGGGGGGAGCTATGGCTACACCTTC,CASSAGQGGSYGYTF
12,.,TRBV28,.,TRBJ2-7,TGTGCCAGCAGGGCCGGACTCTACGAGCAGTACTTC,CASRAGLYEQYF
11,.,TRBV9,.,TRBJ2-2,TGTGCCAGCGGGGGCGGCGGGGAGCTGTTTTTT,CASGGGGELFF
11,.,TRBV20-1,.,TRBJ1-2,TGCAGTGCTGAGGACCGCGGTGGCTACACCTTC,CSAEDRGGYTF
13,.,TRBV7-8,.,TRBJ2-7,TGTGCCAGCAGCCGCATGGGCGCGTACGAGCAGTACTTC,CASSRMGAYEQYF
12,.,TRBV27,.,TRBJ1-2,TGTGCCAGCAGCCGGGACAAGTATGGCTACACCTTC,CASSRDKYGYTF